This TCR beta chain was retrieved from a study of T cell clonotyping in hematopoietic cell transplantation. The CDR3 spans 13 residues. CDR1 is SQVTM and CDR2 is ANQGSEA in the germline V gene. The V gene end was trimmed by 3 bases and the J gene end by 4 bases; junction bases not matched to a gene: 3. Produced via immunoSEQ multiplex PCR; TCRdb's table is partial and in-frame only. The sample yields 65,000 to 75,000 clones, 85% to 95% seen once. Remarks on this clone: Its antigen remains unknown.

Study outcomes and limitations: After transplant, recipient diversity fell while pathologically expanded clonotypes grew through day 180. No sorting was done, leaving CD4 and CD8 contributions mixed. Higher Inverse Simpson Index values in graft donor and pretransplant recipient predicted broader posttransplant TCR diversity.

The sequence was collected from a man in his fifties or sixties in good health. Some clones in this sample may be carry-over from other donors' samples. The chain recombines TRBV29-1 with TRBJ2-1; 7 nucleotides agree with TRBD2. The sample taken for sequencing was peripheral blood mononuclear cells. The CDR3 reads CSVDAGRYNEQFF. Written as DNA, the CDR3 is TGCAGCGTTGATGCCGGGAGGTACAATGAGCAGTTCTTC.